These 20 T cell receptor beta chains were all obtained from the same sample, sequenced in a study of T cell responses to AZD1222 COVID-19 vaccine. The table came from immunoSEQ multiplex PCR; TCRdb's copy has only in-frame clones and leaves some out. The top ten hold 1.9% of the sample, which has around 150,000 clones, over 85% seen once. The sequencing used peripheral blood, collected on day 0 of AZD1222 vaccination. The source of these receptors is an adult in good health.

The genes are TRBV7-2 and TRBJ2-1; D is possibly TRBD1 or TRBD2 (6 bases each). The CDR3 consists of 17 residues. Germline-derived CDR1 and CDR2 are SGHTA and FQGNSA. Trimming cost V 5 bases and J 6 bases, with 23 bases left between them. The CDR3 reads CASSPRGFGGPLNEQFF. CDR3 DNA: TGTGCCAGCAGCCCTCGAGGTTTTGGGGGGCCTCTCAATGAGCAGTTCTTC.

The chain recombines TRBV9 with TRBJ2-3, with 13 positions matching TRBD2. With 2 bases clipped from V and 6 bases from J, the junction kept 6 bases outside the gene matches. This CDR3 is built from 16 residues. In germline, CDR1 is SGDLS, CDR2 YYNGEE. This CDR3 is CASSVTSGGALDTQYF. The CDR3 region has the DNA TGTGCCAGCAGCGTTACTAGCGGGGGGGCGCTGGATACGCAGTATTTT.

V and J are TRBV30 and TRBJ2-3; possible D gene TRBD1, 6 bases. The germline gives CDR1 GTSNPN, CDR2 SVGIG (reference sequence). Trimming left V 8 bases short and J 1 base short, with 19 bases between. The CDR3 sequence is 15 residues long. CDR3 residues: CAGKSGQPGTDTQYF. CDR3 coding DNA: TGTGCCGGCAAAAGCGGACAGCCAGGCACAGATACGCAGTATTTT. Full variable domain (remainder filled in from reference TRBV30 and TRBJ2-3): SQTIHQWPATLVQPVGSPLSLECTVEGTSNPNLYWYRQAAGRGLQLLFYSVGIGQISSEVPQNLSASRPQDRQFILSSKKLLLSDSGFYLCAGKSGQPGTDTQYFGPGTRLTVL.

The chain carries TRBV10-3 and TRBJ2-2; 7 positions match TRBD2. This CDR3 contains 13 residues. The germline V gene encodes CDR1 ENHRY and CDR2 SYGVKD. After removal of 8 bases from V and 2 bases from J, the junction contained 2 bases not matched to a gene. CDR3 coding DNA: TGTGCCATCCCGGGGGGAAACACCGGGGAGCTGTTTTTT. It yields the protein CAIPGGNTGELFF.

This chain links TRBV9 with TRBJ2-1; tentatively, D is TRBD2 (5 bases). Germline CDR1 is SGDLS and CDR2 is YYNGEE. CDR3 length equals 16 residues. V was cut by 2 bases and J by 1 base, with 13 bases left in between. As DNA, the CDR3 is TGTGCCAGCAGCGTCGCGACCGACTATTCCTACAATGAGCAGTTCTTC. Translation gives CASSVATDYSYNEQFF. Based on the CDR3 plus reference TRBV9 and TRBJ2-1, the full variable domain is DSGVTQTPKHLITATGQRVTLRCSPRSGDLSVYWYQQSLDQGLQFLIQYYNGEERAKGNILERFSAQQFPDLHSELNLSSLELGDSALYFCASSVATDYSYNEQFFGPGTRLTVL.

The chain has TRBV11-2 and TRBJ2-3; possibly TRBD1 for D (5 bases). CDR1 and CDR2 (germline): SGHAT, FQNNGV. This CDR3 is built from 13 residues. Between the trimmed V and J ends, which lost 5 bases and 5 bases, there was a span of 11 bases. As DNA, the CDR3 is TGTGCCAGCAGCCTAGGGGATCGAGATACGCAGTATTTT. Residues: CASSLGDRDTQYF. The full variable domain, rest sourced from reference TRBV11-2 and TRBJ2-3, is EAGVAQSPRYKIIEKRQSVAFWCNPISGHATLYWYQQILGQGPKLLIQFQNNGVVDDSQLPKDRFSAERLKGVDSTLKIQPAKLEDSAVYLCASSLGDRDTQYFGPGTRLTVL.

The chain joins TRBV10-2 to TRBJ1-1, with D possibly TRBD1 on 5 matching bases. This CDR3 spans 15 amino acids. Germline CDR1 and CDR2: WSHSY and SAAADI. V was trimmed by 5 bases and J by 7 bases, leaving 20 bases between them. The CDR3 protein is CASSPQGGKGLEAFF. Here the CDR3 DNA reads TGCGCCAGCAGTCCGCAGGGAGGGAAGGGGCTTGAAGCTTTCTTT.

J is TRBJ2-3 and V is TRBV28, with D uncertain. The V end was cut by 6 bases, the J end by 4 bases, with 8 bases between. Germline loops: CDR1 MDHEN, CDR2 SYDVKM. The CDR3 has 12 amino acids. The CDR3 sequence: CASRGNSDTQYF. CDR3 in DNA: TGTGCCAGCAGGGGGAATTCAGATACGCAGTATTTT.

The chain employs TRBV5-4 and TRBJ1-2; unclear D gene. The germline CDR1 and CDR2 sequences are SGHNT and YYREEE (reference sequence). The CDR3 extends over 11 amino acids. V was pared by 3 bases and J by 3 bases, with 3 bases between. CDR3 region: CASSSYYGYTF. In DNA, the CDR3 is TGTGCCAGCAGCTCCTACTATGGCTACACCTTC.

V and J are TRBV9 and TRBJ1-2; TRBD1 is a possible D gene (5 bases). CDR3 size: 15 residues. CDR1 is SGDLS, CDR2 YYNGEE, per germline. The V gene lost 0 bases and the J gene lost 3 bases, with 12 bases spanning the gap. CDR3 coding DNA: TGTGCCAGCAGCGTAGTGGAGACAGATTACTATGGCTACACCTTC. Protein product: CASSVVETDYYGYTF.

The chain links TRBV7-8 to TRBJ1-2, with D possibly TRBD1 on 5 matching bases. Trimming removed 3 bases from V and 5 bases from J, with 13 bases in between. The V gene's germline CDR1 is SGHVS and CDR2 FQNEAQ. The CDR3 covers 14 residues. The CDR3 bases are TGTGCCAGCAGCTTTTCTGGCGGGGGTTATGGCTACACCTTC. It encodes CASSFSGGGYGYTF.

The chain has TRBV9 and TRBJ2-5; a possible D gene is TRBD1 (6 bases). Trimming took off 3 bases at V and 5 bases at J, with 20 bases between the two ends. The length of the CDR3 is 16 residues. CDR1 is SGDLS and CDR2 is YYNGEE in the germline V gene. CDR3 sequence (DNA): TGTGCCAGCAGCGAAAAACTAGGGGGTTTAGGGGAGACCCAGTACTTC. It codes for CASSEKLGGLGETQYF.

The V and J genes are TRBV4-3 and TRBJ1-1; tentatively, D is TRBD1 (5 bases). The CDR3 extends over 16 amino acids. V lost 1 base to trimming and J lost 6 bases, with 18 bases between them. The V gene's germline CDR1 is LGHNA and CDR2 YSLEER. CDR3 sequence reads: CASSQVLEGTLAEAFF. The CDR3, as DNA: TGCGCCAGCAGCCAAGTCTTGGAAGGGACCTTGGCTGAAGCTTTCTTT.

Here the CDR3 DNA reads TGTGCCAGCAGCTCTCCTAGGCGGTCTAGCACAGATACGCAGTATTTT. Residues: CASSSPRRSSTDTQYF. The chain is built from TRBV7-9 and TRBJ2-3, with D uncertain. The V end was cut by 4 bases, the J end by 0 bases, with 14 bases between. Per the germline V gene, CDR1 is SEHNR and CDR2 is FQNEAQ (reference sequence). The CDR3 runs to 16 residues.

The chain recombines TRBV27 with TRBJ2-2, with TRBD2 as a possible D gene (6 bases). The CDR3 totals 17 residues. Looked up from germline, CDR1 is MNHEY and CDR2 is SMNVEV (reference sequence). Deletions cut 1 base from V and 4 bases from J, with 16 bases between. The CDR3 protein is CASSLYRGAAITGELFF. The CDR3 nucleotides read TGTGCCAGCAGTTTATACCGCGGGGCAGCCATCACCGGGGAGCTGTTTTTT.

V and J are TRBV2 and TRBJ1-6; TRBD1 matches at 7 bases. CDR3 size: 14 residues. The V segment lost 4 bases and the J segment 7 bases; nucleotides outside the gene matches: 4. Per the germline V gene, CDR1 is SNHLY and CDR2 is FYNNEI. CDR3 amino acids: CASSGQGQNSPLHF. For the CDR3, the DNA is TGTGCCAGCAGTGGACAGGGACAGAATTCACCCCTCCACTTT.

CDR3 DNA: TGTGCCAGCAGTTGGACTAGCCCCTCCTACGAGCAGTACTTC. This sequence encodes CASSWTSPSYEQYF. This sequence joins TRBV27 and TRBJ2-7, with 8 bases that match TRBD2. Germline V gene sequence: CDR1 MNHEY, CDR2 SMNVEV (reference sequence). The CDR3 length is 14 residues. With V trimmed by 4 bases and J by 0 bases, 2 bases remained unmatched.

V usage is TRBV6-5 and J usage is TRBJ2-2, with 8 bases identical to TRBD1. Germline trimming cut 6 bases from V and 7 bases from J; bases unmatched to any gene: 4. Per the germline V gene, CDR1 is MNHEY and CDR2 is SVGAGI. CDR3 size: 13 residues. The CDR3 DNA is TGTGCCAGCAGAAGACAGGGGAACGGGGAGCTGTTTTTT. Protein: CASRRQGNGELFF.

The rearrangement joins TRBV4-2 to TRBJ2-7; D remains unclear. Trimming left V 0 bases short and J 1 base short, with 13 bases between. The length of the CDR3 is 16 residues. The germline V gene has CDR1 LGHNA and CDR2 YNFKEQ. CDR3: CASSQELSDSSYEQYF. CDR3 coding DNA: TGTGCCAGCAGCCAAGAATTGAGTGATTCGTCCTACGAGCAGTACTTC.

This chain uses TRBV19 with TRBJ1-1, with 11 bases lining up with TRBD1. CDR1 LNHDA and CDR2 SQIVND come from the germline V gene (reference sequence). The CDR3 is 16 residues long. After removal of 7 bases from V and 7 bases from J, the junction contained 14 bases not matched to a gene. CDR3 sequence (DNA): TGTGCCAGTAAGGCGAAAGGACAGGGGGCGCGGGGTGAAGCTTTCTTT. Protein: CASKAKGQGARGEAFF.